These T cell receptor beta chains were read from a single sample in a study of identical twins. One entry per CDR3 protein, called by TCRdb with MiXCR from the 5' RACE reads. The data contain about 520,000 distinct CDR3 sequences, 22% of them singletons. The same data also contributed to another study, on T cells expressing NK-cell markers.

The source material was CD4+ T cells sorted from blood. The receptors shown here come from a woman under 30 in good health. CDR3s include the opening cysteine and the closing phenylalanine or tryptophan. The D gene is left open where the match is weak. Only part of the rows carry a size: once, few, many, or a class if the clone is expanded.

V gene,D gene,J gene,clone size,CDR3 protein,CDR3 DNA
TRBV12-5,-,TRBJ2-5,few,CASGLSPPAQYF,TGTGCTAGTGGTTTGTCCCCTCCGGCCCAGTACTTC
TRBV29-1,-,TRBJ2-3,many,CSVDLATDTQYF,TGCAGCGTTGACCTAGCCACAGATACGCAGTATTTT
TRBV5-6,-,TRBJ2-7,few,CASLSRGRSSYEQYF,TGTGCCAGCCTTTCTCGAGGACGGAGCTCCTACGAGCAGTACTTC
TRBV7-2,-,TRBJ1-2,-,CASSLVSDGHHTF,TGTGCCAGCAGCTTAGTGTCCGACGGGCATCACACCTTC
TRBV20-1,-,TRBJ1-5,-,CSALRTAKGPQHF,TGCAGTGCTCTCCGGACAGCCAAGGGGCCCCAGCATTTT
TRBV30,TRBD2,TRBJ2-3,-,CAWSGTSGSQSDTQYF,TGTGCCTGGAGCGGGACTAGCGGGAGTCAATCAGATACGCAGTATTTT
TRBV6-1,-,TRBJ2-3,-,CASSFGRGPDTQYF,TGTGCCAGCTCATTTGGACGGGGGCCAGATACGCAGTATTTT
TRBV3-1,TRBD2,TRBJ2-6,many,CASSQGLAGTGANVLTF,TGTGCCAGCAGCCAGGGACTAGCGGGAACTGGGGCCAACGTCCTGACTTTC
TRBV6-5,-,TRBJ2-3,-,CASSYRRGGGDTQYF,TGTGCCAGCAGTTACCGGAGGGGGGGAGGGGATACGCAGTATTTT
TRBV5-1,-,TRBJ2-7,-,CASRRQAVDHEQYF,TGCGCCAGCAGGAGACAGGCTGTAGACCACGAGCAGTACTTC
TRBV12-5,-,TRBJ2-3,once,CASVPDSTDTQYF,TGTGCTAGTGTTCCGGACAGCACAGATACGCAGTATTTT
TRBV29-1,-,TRBJ1-2,many,CSVGARDYERGNYGYTF,TGCAGCGTTGGAGCACGGGACTACGAGAGGGGGAACTATGGCTACACCTTC
TRBV5-1,TRBD2,TRBJ2-1,few,CASSLGTSGSRNEQFF,TGCGCCAGCAGCTTGGGGACTAGCGGGAGTCGGAATGAGCAGTTCTTC
TRBV5-1,TRBD2,TRBJ2-7,-,CASSYKYSGTTREQYF,TGCGCCAGCAGCTATAAATATTCCGGGACTACGCGCGAGCAGTACTTC
TRBV5-1,TRBD2,TRBJ2-3,-,CASSLEGLVGGDTQYF,TGCGCCAGCAGCTTGGAGGGACTAGTCGGCGGAGATACGCAGTATTTT
TRBV20-1,-,TRBJ2-5,-,CSARRPPETQYF,TGCAGTGCTAGACGACCGCCGGAGACCCAGTACTTC
TRBV10-3,TRBD1,TRBJ2-2,-,CAISDNRGTGELFF,TGTGCCATCAGTGATAACAGGGGGACCGGGGAGCTGTTTTTT
TRBV6-1,-,TRBJ2-4,-,CASTTGRRSIQYF,TGTGCCAGCACCACGGGACGGCGTAGCATTCAGTACTTC
TRBV3-1,TRBD2,TRBJ2-7,many,CASRSSGLAGEQYF,TGTGCCAGCAGGTCAAGCGGACTAGCTGGCGAGCAGTACTTC
TRBV2,-,TRBJ2-7,few,CASTQGGAYEQYF,TGTGCCAGCACCCAAGGGGGGGCCTACGAGCAGTACTTC
TRBV7-2,-,TRBJ2-3,many,CASSLRAWGTDTQYF,TGTGCCAGCAGTTTAAGGGCCTGGGGGACAGATACGCAGTATTTT
TRBV20-1,TRBD2,TRBJ2-3,-,CSARTSGSRGVTDTQYF,TGCAGTGCTCGGACTAGCGGGAGTCGGGGGGTGACAGATACGCAGTATTTT
TRBV7-9,-,TRBJ2-5,-,CASSPLRTSQETQYF,TGTGCCAGCAGCCCTTTGAGGACGTCCCAAGAGACCCAGTACTTC
TRBV4-3,-,TRBJ1-2,-,CASSQDADIWYGYTF,TGCGCCAGCAGCCAAGATGCGGATATTTGGTATGGCTACACCTTC